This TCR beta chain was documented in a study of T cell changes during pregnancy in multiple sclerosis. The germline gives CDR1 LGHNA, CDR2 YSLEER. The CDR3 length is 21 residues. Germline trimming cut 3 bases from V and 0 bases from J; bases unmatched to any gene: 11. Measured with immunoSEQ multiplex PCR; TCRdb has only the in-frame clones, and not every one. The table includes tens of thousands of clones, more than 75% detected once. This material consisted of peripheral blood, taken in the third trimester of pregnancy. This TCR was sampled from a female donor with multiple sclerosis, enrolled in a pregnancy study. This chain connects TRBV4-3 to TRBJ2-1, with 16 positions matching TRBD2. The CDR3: CASSHLTGTSGGGSSYNEQFF. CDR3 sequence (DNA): TGCGCCAGCAGCCACCTTACCGGGACTAGCGGGGGGGGAAGCTCCTACAATGAGCAGTTCTTC.